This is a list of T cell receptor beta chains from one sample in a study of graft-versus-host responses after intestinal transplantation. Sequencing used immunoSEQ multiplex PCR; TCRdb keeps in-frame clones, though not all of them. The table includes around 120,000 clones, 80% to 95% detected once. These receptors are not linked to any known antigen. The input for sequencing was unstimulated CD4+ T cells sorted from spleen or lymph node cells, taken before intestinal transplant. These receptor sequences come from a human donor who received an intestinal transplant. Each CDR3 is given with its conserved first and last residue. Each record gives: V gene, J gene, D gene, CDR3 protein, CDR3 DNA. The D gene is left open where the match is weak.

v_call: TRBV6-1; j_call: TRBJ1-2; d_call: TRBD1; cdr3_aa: CASSEKVRGRGNYGYTF; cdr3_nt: TGTGCCAGCAGTGAAAAGGTCAGGGGGCGAGGAAACTATGGCTACACCTTC
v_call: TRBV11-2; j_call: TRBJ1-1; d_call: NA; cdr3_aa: CASSADFTGNRRAFF; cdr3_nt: TGTGCCAGCAGCGCCGATTTTACAGGTAACCGGAGAGCTTTCTTT
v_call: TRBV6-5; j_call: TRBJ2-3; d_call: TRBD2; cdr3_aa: CASSYSPSGTADTQYF; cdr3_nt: TGTGCCAGCAGTTACTCACCTAGCGGGACGGCAGATACGCAGTATTTT
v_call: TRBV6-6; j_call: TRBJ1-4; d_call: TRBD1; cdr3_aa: CASRRMGTGKKLFF; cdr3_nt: TGTGCCAGCAGGAGGATGGGGACAGGGAAAAAACTGTTTTTT
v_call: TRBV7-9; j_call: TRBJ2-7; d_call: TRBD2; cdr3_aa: CASSLGLAGVDLHEQYF; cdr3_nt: TGTGCCAGCAGCCTCGGACTAGCGGGAGTCGATCTCCACGAGCAGTACTTC
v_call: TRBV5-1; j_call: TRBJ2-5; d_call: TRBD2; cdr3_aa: CASSLVSGTKETQYF; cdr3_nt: TGCGCCAGCAGCTTGGTTAGCGGGACTAAAGAGACCCAGTACTTC
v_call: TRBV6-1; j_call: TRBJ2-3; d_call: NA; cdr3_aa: CASILGGSRTDTQYF; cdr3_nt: TGTGCCAGCATCCTCGGAGGATCTCGCACAGATACGCAGTATTTT
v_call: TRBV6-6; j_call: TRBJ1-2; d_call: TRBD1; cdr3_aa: CASSYSRQGNGYTF; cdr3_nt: TGTGCCAGCAGTTACTCGAGACAGGGGAATGGCTACACCTTC
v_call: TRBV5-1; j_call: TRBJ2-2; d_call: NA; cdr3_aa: CASSRTRNTGELFF; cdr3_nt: TGCGCCAGCAGCCGCACACGGAACACCGGGGAGCTGTTTTTT
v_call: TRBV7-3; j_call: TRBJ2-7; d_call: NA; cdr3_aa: CASSSLGGTPNLKTYEQYF; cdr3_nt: TGTGCCAGCAGCTCCCTCGGGGGGACACCAAACCTTAAGACCTACGAGCAGTACTTC
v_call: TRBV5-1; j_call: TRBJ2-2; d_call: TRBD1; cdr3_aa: CASSWDSTNTGELFF; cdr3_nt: TGCGCCAGCAGCTGGGACAGCACGAACACCGGGGAGCTGTTTTTT